The 14 T cell receptor beta chains given below trace back to one sample, sequenced in a study of beta chain features in type 1 diabetes. Investigators reverse transcribed all isolated RNA, so they sequenced expressed TCRB transcripts. The protocol was immunoSEQ multiplex PCR, while the TCRdb copy is restricted to in-frame clones and leaves out a portion. The sample comprises 150,000 to 200,000 clones, 7.5% to 9.5% of which are singletons, and about 2.5% rests with the top ten. The sequenced sample was central memory CD4+ T cells from blood. These receptors were collected from a woman aged 18-30 years in good health.

A few counts support this clone. This sample includes further DNA sequences coding for the same CDR3. The chain is built from TRBV5-1 and TRBJ2-3; TRBD2 aligns across 11 bases. J gave up 3 bases and V 0 bases, and 3 bases lay outside the gene matches. Germline V gene sequence: CDR1 SGHRS, CDR2 YFSETQ. The CDR3 extends over 16 amino acids. This CDR3 reads CASSLATSGVTDTQYF. The CDR3 DNA is TGCGCCAGCAGCTTGGCGACTAGCGGGGTAACAGATACGCAGTATTTT.

The table lists this clone with a few counts. This chain links TRBV9 with TRBJ2-1, with 12 bases matching TRBD2. Germline V gene data show CDR1 as SGDLS and CDR2 as YYNGEE. Trimming at V came to 4 bases and at J to 10 bases, leaving 9 bases not matched to a gene. This CDR3 is 15 amino acids long. The CDR3 sequence is CASSPSGGATREQFF. The DNA of the CDR3 is TGTGCCAGCAGCCCTAGCGGGGGGGCAACTAGGGAGCAGTTCTTC.

This clone turned up a few times. V gene TRBV2 combines with J gene TRBJ2-7, with a weak D call TRBD1 (6 bases). Germline-derived CDR1 and CDR2 are SNHLY and FYNNEI. This CDR3 is 10 amino acids long. V dropped 10 bases and J dropped 5 bases, with 9 bases sitting between them. This CDR3 is CAMGQHEQYF. The CDR3 DNA is TGTGCCATGGGACAACACGAGCAGTACTTC.

This chain connects TRBV19 to TRBJ1-1; D may be TRBD1 (5 bases). This CDR3 has 15 amino acids. The ends were cut back, 4 bases at V and 4 bases at J, with 16 bases in the middle. Germline loops: CDR1 LNHDA, CDR2 SQIVND (reference sequence). The CDR3 is CASSKERQSVTEAFF. The DNA of the CDR3 is TGTGCCAGTAGTAAAGAGCGACAGTCTGTCACTGAAGCTTTCTTT.

V is TRBV6-5 and J is TRBJ1-1; maybe TRBD1 (6 bases). The CDR3 covers 13 residues. Looked up from germline, CDR1 is MNHEY and CDR2 is SVGAGI. V was clipped by 2 bases and J by 5 bases, with 9 bases between them. CDR3 region: CASSYGRGTEAFF. The CDR3 DNA reads as TGTGCCAGCAGTTACGGCAGGGGTACTGAAGCTTTCTTT.

This clone occurred a few times. The chain has TRBV5-1 and TRBJ2-5; TRBD2 is a possible D gene (5 bases). The V gene's germline CDR1 is SGHRS and CDR2 YFSETQ. CDR3 length equals 13 residues. V lost 2 bases and J lost 7, with 12 bases in between. The CDR3, as DNA: TGCGCCAGCAGCTTCGAGGGTGCGGGGACCCAGTACTTC. Protein product: CASSFEGAGTQYF.

This clone was detected a few times. The gene calls are TRBV29-1 and TRBJ1-5, with D hard to call. The CDR3 spans 15 residues. The V gene's germline CDR1 is SQVTM and CDR2 ANQGSEA. Trimming removed 4 bases from V and 1 base from J, with 14 bases in between. CDR3 residues: CSVVVGVGSNQPQHF. In DNA, the CDR3 is TGCAGCGTTGTCGTCGGGGTAGGAAGCAATCAGCCCCAGCATTTT.

This clone was recorded a few times. The rearrangement uses TRBV2 and TRBJ2-5; maybe TRBD2 (5 bases). CDR3 length: 14 amino acids. The ends were cut back, 6 bases at V and 2 bases at J, with 13 bases in the middle. Germline V gives CDR1 SNHLY, CDR2 FYNNEI. As DNA, the CDR3 is TGTGCCAGCAGAGCCAGACTAAGTCAAGAGACCCAGTACTTC. Protein sequence: CASRARLSQETQYF.

The chain employs TRBV5-1 and TRBJ1-1; no clear D. The CDR3 consists of 15 residues. In germline, CDR1 is SGHRS, CDR2 YFSETQ. Trimming took off 1 base at V and 0 bases at J, with 10 bases between the two ends. CDR3 bases: TGCGCCAGCAGCTTGACAGATGGAATGAACACTGAAGCTTTCTTT. Translation gives CASSLTDGMNTEAFF.

This clone was observed a handful of times. The rearrangement uses TRBV11-3 and TRBJ2-5; D call uncertain. The CDR3 runs to 11 residues. Germline V gene data show CDR1 as SGHNT and CDR2 as YENEEA. The V end was cut by 7 bases, the J end by 5 bases, with 8 bases between. The CDR3 protein is CASTYLETQYF. CDR3 DNA sequence: TGTGCCAGCACCTATCTCGAGACCCAGTACTTC. The full variable domain, completed using reference TRBV11-3 and TRBJ2-5, is EAGVVQSPRYKIIEKKQPVAFWCNPISGHNTLYWYLQNLGQGPELLIRYENEEAVDDSQLPKDRFSAERLKGVDSTLKIQPAELGDSAVYLCASTYLETQYFGPGTRLLVL.

There are a few counts of this clone. The CDR3 loop is CASSMPGTDSYGYTF. For the CDR3, the DNA is TGTGCCAGTAGTATGCCCGGAACAGACAGCTATGGCTACACCTTC. The chain uses TRBV19 and TRBJ1-2; a weak D match, TRBD1 (5 bases). The V end was cut by 3 bases, the J end by 4 bases, with 15 bases between. This CDR3 is 15 amino acids long. Germline V lookup: CDR1 LNHDA, CDR2 SQIVND (reference sequence).

This chain uses TRBV11-2 with TRBJ2-3; TRBD2 aligns across 8 bases. The V gene's germline CDR1 is SGHAT and CDR2 FQNNGV. V was pared by 1 base and J by 0 bases, with 3 bases of the junction left unmatched. The CDR3 sequence is 16 residues long. CDR3 residues: CASSLVGTRSTDTQYF. Written as DNA, the CDR3 is TGTGCCAGCAGCTTAGTGGGGACTAGAAGCACAGATACGCAGTATTTT. Supplemented by reference TRBV11-2 and TRBJ2-3, the full variable domain reads EAGVAQSPRYKIIEKRQSVAFWCNPISGHATLYWYQQILGQGPKLLIQFQNNGVVDDSQLPKDRFSAERLKGVDSTLKIQPAKLEDSAVYLCASSLVGTRSTDTQYFGPGTRLTVL.

This clone has just a few counts. V usage is TRBV7-9 and J usage is TRBJ2-1; D is possibly TRBD2 (6 bases). V shed 5 bases and J shed 6 bases, with 14 bases lying between them. This CDR3 is 14 amino acids long. Per germline, CDR1 SEHNR and CDR2 FQNEAQ (reference sequence). The CDR3 sequence is CASSVVASANEQFF. CDR3 DNA sequence: TGTGCCAGCAGCGTAGTGGCTAGCGCCAATGAGCAGTTCTTC.

The chain uses TRBV19 and TRBJ2-5, with 9 positions matching TRBD2. This CDR3 region has 15 residues. V lost 4 bases to trimming and J lost 4 bases; unmatched junction nucleotides: 7. Germline V gives CDR1 LNHDA, CDR2 SQIVND (reference sequence). The CDR3 spells CASSTLAGFGETQYF. The CDR3 nucleotides are TGTGCCAGTAGTACGCTAGCGGGATTTGGAGAGACCCAGTACTTC.